This is a list of T cell receptor beta chains from one sample in a study of neurological immune-mediated disorders. TCRdb recomputed calls from the 5' RACE reads with MiXCR, one row per CDR3 protein. This table holds 60,000 or so distinct CDR3 sequences, around 3.4% found once. Specimen: PBMCs. The receptors here all came from a woman aged 55-69 years with multiple sclerosis. The CDR3 runs from the conserved cysteine through the conserved F or W. The D gene is left open where the match is weak. A row's size may be missing; if present it is once, few, many or a size class.

v_gene	j_gene	abundance	d_gene	CDR3aa	CDR3nt
TRBV7-2	TRBJ2-7	many	.	CASSLGPRSYEQYF	TGTGCCAGCAGCTTAGGGCCGCGATCCTACGAGCAGTACTTC
TRBV19	TRBJ2-1	many	TRBD1	CASVRDSVYNEQFF	TGTGCCAGCGTACGGGACAGCGTTTACAATGAGCAGTTCTTC
TRBV6-5	TRBJ2-3	many	TRBD2	CASGIGEGYTQYF	TGTGCAAGCGGGATAGGGGAAGGGTATACGCAGTATTTT
TRBV20-1	TRBJ1-1	many	.	CSARDRRQGNTEAFF	TGCAGTGCTAGAGATCGCCGGCAAGGGAACACTGAAGCTTTCTTT
TRBV29-1	TRBJ1-1	many	TRBD1	CSADRGEAFF	TGCAGCGCCGACAGGGGTGAAGCTTTCTTT
TRBV29-1	TRBJ2-3	many	.	CSVAAGTDTDTQYF	TGCAGCGTTGCTGCGGGGACTGACACAGATACGCAGTATTTT
TRBV18	TRBJ1-1	many	.	CASSQNRKSWGTEAFF	TGTGCCAGCTCACAAAATCGCAAATCGTGGGGCACTGAAGCTTTCTTT
TRBV12-3/TRBV12-4	TRBJ1-1	many	.	CASSLSAGNTEAFF	TGTGCCAGCAGTTTATCCGCAGGGAACACTGAAGCTTTCTTT
TRBV6-2/TRBV6-3	TRBJ2-7	many	TRBD2	CASSWGGSSYEQYF	TGTGCCAGCAGTTGGGGGGGAAGCAGCTACGAGCAGTACTTC
TRBV20-1	TRBJ2-5	.	.	CSAKWETQYF	TGCAGTGCTAAGTGGGAGACCCAGTACTTC
TRBV7-8	TRBJ2-3	many	.	CASSFPASRDTQYF	TGTGCCAGCAGCTTCCCCGCTAGCCGGGATACGCAGTATTTT
TRBV20-1	TRBJ1-6	many	.	CSENTLPYNSPLHF	TGCAGTGAGAACACATTGCCCTATAATTCACCCCTCCACTTT
TRBV10-3	TRBJ1-6	many	TRBD1	CAIRRTGDSPLHF	TGTGCCATCAGGAGGACAGGGGATTCACCCCTCCACTTT
TRBV2	TRBJ2-1	.	.	CARGVLVYNEQFF	TGTGCCAGGGGAGTACTAGTTTACAATGAGCAGTTCTTC
TRBV24-1	TRBJ2-3	many	TRBD2	CATSDRSGRVTDTQYF	TGTGCCACCAGTGACCGTAGCGGGAGAGTTACAGATACGCAGTATTTT
TRBV27	TRBJ1-4	many	TRBD1	CASRNSGTGGGTNEKLFF	TGTGCCAGCAGGAATTCCGGGACAGGGGGAGGAACTAATGAAAAACTGTTTTTT
TRBV4-2	TRBJ1-5	many	TRBD1	CASSQPGQGGQPQHF	TGTGCCAGCAGCCAACCGGGACAGGGAGGTCAGCCCCAGCATTTT
TRBV7-9	TRBJ2-1	.	TRBD2	CASSSSGETFYNEQFF	TGTGCCAGCAGCTCAAGCGGGGAAACCTTCTACAATGAGCAGTTCTTC
TRBV20-1	TRBJ2-7	many	TRBD1	CSASGDRDYEQYF	TGCAGTGCTTCCGGGGACAGGGACTACGAGCAGTACTTC
TRBV10-3	TRBJ2-1	many	.	CAIRGVLGNNNEQFF	TGTGCCATCAGGGGGGTTCTCGGCAATAACAATGAGCAGTTCTTC
TRBV18	TRBJ1-5	many	TRBD1	CASSPTDRGAGNQPQHF	TGTGCCAGCTCACCAACGGACAGGGGGGCTGGCAATCAGCCCCAGCATTTT
TRBV5-1	TRBJ2-1	many	TRBD2	CASSSGLTGGSYNEQFF	TGCGCCAGCAGCTCCGGCCTTACGGGGGGCTCCTACAATGAGCAGTTCTTC
TRBV28	TRBJ2-2	many	.	CASSLDFRDRYTGELFF	TGTGCCAGCAGTTTAGACTTCCGGGACCGCTACACCGGGGAGCTGTTTTTT
TRBV7-8	TRBJ1-2	many	.	CASSSGQTYGYTF	TGTGCCAGCAGTTCTGGACAGACCTATGGCTACACCTTC
TRBV15	TRBJ1-3	many	.	CATSREVTGDGNTIYF	TGTGCCACCAGCAGAGAGGTTACAGGAGACGGAAACACCATATATTTT
TRBV5-8	TRBJ2-1	many	.	CASSFEGLRPPVQFF	TGTGCCAGCAGCTTCGAGGGACTGCGGCCCCCCGTGCAGTTCTTC
TRBV4-3	TRBJ1-5	many	.	CASSQDVGVRDQPQHF	TGCGCCAGCAGCCAAGATGTAGGGGTACGGGATCAGCCCCAGCATTTT
TRBV7-6	TRBJ2-3	.	.	CASSLRQRADTQYF	TGTGCCAGCAGCTTACGACAAAGGGCAGATACGCAGTATTTT
TRBV20-1	TRBJ2-7	many	.	CSARDLRSYEQYF	TGCAGTGCTAGAGATCTTCGGAGTTACGAGCAGTACTTC
TRBV27	TRBJ1-1	many	.	CASSLNPGASTEAFF	TGTGCCAGCAGTTTAAATCCGGGGGCCAGTACTGAAGCTTTCTTT
TRBV20-1	TRBJ1-5	few	.	CSAREGFGGWSNQPQHF	TGCAGTGCTAGAGAAGGGTTCGGGGGTTGGAGCAATCAGCCCCAGCATTTT
TRBV3-1	TRBJ2-3	many	.	CASSHNARGDTQYF	TGTGCCAGCAGCCATAATGCACGGGGGGATACGCAGTATTTT